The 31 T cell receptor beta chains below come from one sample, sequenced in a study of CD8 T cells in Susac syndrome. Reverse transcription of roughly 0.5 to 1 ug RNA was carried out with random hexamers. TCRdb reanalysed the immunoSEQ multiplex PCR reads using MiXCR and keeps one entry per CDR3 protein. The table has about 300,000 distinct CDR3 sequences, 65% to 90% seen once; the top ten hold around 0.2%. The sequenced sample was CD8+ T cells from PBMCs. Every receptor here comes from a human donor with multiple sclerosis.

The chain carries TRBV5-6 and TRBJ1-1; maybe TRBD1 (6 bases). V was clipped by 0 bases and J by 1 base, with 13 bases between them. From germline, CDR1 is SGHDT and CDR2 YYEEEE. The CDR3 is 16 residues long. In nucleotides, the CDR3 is TGTGCCAGCAGCTTGGGGGCCGGGACAAGGAACACTGAAGCTTTCTTT. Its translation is CASSLGAGTRNTEAFF.

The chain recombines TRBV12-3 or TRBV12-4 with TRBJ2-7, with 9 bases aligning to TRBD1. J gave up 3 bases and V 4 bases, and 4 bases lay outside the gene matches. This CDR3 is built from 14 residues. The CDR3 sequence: CASSWTGVRYEQYF. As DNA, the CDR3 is TGTGCCAGCAGTTGGACAGGGGTTCGCTACGAGCAGTACTTC.

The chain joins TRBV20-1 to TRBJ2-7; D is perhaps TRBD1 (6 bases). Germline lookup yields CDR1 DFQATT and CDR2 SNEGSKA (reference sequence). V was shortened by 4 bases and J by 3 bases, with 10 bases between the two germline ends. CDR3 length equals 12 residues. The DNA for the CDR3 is TGCAGTGCTAAACAGGGATACTACGAGCAGTACTTC. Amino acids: CSAKQGYYEQYF.

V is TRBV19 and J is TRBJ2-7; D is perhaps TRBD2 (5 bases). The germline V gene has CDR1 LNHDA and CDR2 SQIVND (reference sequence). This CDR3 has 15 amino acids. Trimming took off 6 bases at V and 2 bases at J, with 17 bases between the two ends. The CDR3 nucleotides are TGTGCCAGTAGACGGGAATCTAGGGCACCCTACGAGCAGTACTTC. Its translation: CASRRESRAPYEQYF. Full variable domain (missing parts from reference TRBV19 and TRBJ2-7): DGGITQSPKYLFRKEGQNVTLSCEQNLNHDAMYWYRQDPGQGLRLIYYSQIVNDFQKGDIAEGYSVSREKKESFPLTVTSAQKNPTAFYLCASRRESRAPYEQYFGPGTRLTVT.

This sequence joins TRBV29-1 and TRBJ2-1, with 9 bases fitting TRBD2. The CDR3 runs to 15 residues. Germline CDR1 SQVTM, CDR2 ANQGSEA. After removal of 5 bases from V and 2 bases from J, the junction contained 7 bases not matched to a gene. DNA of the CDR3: TGCAGCGTTTCCGGGCTAGCGGGAACCTACAATGAGCAGTTCTTC. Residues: CSVSGLAGTYNEQFF.

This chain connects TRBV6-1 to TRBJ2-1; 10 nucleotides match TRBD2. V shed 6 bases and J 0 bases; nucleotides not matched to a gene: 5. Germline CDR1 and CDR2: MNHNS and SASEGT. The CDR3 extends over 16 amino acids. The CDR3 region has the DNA TGTGCCAGCAGCCGACTAGCGGGCAGCTCCTACAATGAGCAGTTCTTC. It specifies CASSRLAGSSYNEQFF.

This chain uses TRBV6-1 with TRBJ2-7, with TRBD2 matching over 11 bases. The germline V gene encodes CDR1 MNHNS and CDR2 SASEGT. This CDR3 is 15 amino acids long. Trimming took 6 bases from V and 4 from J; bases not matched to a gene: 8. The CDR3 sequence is CASRELAGVRYEQYF. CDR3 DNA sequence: TGTGCCAGCAGAGAACTAGCGGGAGTAAGGTACGAGCAGTACTTC.

CDR3 in amino acids: CASSLNEPATDTQYF. The CDR3 DNA reads TGTGCCAGCAGCCTGAACGAGCCGGCTACAGATACGCAGTATTTT. The chain has TRBV4-2 and TRBJ2-3, with D uncertain. The CDR3 has 15 amino acids. Germline V lookup: CDR1 LGHNA, CDR2 YNFKEQ. Trimming took off 4 bases at V and 3 bases at J, with 14 bases between the two ends.

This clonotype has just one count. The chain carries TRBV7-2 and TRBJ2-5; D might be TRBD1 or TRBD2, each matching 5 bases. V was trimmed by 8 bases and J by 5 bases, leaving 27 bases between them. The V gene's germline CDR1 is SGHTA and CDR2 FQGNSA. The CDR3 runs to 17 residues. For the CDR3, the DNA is TGTGCCAGCGGAAGACCGGACATACTCAATAGAGGGGAGACCCAGTACTTC. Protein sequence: CASGRPDILNRGETQYF.

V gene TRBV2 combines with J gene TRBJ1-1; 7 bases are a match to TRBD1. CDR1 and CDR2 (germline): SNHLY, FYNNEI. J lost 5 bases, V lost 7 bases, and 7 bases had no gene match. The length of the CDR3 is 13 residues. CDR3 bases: TGTGCCAGCAAGGACACAGGGGTTACTGAAGCTTTCTTT. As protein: CASKDTGVTEAFF. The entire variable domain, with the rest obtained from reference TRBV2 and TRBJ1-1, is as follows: EPEVTQTPSHQVTQMGQEVILRCVPISNHLYFYWYRQILGQKVEFLVSFYNNEISEKSEIFDDQFSVERPDGSNFTLKIRSTKLEDSAMYFCASKDTGVTEAFFGQGTRLTVV.

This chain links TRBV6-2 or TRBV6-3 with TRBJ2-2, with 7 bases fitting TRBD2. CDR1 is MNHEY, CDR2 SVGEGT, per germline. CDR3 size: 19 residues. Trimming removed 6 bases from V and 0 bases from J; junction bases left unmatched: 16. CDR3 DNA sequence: TGTGCCAGCAGCACCCCCCGAATGGGAGGGGTCGCGAACACCGGGGAGCTGTTTTTT. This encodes CASSTPRMGGVANTGELFF.

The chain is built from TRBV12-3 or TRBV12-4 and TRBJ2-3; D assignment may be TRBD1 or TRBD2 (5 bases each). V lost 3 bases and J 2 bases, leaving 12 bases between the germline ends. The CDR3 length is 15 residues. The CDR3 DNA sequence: TGTGCCAGCAGTTTTGACCGGGACCTCACAGATACGCAGTATTTT. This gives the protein CASSFDRDLTDTQYF.

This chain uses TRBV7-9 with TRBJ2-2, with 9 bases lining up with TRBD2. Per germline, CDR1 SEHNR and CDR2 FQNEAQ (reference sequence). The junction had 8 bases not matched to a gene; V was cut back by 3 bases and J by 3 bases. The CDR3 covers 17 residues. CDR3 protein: CASSFPKREADTGELFF. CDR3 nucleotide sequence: TGTGCCAGCAGCTTTCCTAAGCGGGAGGCCGACACCGGGGAGCTGTTTTTT.

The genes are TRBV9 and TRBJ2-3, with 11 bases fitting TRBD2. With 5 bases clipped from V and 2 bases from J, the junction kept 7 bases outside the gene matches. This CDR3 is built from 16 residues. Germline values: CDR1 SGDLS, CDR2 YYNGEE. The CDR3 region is CASSYKTSGNTDTQYF. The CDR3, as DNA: TGTGCCAGCAGTTATAAGACTAGCGGGAACACAGATACGCAGTATTTT.

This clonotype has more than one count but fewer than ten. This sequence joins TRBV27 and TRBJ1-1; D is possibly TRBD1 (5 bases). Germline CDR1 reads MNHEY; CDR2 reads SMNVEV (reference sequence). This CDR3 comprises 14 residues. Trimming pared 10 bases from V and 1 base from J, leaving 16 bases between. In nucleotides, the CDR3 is TGTGCCACCCGTTTGGGGGGATCGAACACTGAAGCTTTCTTT. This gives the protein CATRLGGSNTEAFF.

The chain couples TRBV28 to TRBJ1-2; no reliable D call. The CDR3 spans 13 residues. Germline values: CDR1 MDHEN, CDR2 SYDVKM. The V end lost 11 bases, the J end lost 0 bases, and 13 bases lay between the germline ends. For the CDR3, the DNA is TGTGCCGGGTCCCTGACGGCTAACTATGGCTACACCTTC. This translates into CAGSLTANYGYTF.

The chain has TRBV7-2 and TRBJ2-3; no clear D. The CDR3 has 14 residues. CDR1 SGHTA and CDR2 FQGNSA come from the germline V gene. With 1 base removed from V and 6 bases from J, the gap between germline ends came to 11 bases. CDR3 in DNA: TGTGCCAGCAGCTTAGGCGGACGGCTGGATACGCAGTATTTT. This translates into CASSLGGRLDTQYF. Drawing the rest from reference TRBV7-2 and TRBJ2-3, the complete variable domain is GAGVSQSPSNKVTEKGKDVELRCDPISGHTALYWYRQSLGQGLEFLIYFQGNSAPDKSGLPSDRFSAERTGGSVSTLTIQRTQQEDSAVYLCASSLGGRLDTQYFGPGTRLTVL.

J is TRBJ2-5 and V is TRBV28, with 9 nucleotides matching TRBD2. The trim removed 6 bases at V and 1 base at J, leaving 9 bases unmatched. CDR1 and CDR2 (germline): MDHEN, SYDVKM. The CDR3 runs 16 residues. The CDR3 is CASRSISGRGQETQYF. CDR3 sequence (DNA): TGTGCCAGCAGGAGTATTAGCGGGAGAGGCCAAGAGACCCAGTACTTC.

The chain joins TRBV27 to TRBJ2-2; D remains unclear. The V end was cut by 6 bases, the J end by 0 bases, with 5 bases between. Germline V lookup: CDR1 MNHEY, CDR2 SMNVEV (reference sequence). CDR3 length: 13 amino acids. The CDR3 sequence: CASSDTNTGELFF. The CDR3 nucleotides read TGTGCCAGCAGCGACACGAACACCGGGGAGCTGTTTTTT.

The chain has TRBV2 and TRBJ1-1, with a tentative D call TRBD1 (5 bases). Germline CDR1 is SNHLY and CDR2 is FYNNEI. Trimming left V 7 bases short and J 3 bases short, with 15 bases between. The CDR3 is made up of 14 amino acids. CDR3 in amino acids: CASIGEEGYTEAFF. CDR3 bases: TGTGCCAGCATAGGGGAAGAAGGGTACACTGAAGCTTTCTTT.

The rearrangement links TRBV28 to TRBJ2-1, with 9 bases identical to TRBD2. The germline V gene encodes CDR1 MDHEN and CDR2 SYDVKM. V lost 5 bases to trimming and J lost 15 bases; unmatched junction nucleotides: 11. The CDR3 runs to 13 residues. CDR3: CASSPSLAGDTFF. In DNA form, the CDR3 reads TGTGCCAGCAGTCCCTCCTTAGCGGGAGATACGTTCTTC.

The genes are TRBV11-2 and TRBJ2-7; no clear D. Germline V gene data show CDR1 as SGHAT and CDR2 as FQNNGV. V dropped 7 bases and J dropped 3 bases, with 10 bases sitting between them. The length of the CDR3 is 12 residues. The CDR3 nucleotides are TGTGCCAGCAACTTTGGGAACTACGAGCAGTACTTC. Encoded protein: CASNFGNYEQYF. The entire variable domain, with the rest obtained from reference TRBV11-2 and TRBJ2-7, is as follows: EAGVAQSPRYKIIEKRQSVAFWCNPISGHATLYWYQQILGQGPKLLIQFQNNGVVDDSQLPKDRFSAERLKGVDSTLKIQPAKLEDSAVYLCASNFGNYEQYFGPGTRLTVT.

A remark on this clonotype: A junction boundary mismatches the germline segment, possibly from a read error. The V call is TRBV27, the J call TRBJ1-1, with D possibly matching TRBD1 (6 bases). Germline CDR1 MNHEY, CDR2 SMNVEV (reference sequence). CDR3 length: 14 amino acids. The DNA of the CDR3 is TGTGCCAGCAGTGTATCGGACAGGAACACTGAAGCTTTCTTT. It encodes CASSVSDRNTEAFF.

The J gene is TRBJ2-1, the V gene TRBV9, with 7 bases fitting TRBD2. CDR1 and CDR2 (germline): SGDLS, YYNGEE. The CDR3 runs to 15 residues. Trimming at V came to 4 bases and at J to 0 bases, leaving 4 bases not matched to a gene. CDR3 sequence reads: CASSQSGISYNEQFF. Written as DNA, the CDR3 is TGTGCCAGCAGCCAAAGCGGGATCTCCTACAATGAGCAGTTCTTC.

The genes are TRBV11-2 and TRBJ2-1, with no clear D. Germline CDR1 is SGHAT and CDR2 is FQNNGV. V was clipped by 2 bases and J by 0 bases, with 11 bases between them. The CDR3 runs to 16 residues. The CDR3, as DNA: TGTGCCAGCAGCTTAAGAGGCGCGACCTCCTACAATGAGCAGTTCTTC. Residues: CASSLRGATSYNEQFF.

Written as DNA, the CDR3 is TGTGCCAGCACTACAGGGGGCAAGGGGCATGGCTACACCTTC. Protein: CASTTGGKGHGYTF. V gene TRBV7-9 combines with J gene TRBJ1-2; 9 nucleotides match TRBD1. V was pared by 7 bases and J by 6 bases, with 9 bases of the junction left unmatched. The germline gives CDR1 SEHNR, CDR2 FQNEAQ (reference sequence). This CDR3 region has 14 residues.

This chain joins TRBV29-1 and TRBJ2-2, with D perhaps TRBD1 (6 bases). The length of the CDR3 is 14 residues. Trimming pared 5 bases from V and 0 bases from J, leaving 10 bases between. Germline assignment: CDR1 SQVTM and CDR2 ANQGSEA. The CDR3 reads CSVPGQSNTGELFF. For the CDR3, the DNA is TGCAGCGTTCCCGGACAGTCGAACACCGGGGAGCTGTTTTTT.

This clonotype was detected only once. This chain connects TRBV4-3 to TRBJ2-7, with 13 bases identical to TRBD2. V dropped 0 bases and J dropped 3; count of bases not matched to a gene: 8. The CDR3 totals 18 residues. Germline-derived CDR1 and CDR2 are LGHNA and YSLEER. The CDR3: CASSQELPGLAGIYEQYF. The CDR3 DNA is TGCGCCAGCAGCCAAGAACTCCCGGGACTAGCGGGAATCTACGAGCAGTACTTC.

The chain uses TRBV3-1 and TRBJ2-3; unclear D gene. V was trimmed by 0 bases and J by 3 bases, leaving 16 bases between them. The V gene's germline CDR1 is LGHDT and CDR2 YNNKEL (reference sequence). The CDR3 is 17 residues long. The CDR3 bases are TGTGCCAGCAGCCAAGAATCGCAAGGAAGAGTGACAGATACGCAGTATTTT. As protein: CASSQESQGRVTDTQYF.

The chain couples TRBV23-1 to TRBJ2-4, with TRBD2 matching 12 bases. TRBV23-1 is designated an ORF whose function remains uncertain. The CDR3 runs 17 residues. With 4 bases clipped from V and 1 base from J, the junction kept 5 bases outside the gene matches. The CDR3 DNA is TGCGCCAGCAGTCGGCTAGCGGGAGGGCCGGCCAAAAACATTCAGTACTTC. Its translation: CASSRLAGGPAKNIQYF.

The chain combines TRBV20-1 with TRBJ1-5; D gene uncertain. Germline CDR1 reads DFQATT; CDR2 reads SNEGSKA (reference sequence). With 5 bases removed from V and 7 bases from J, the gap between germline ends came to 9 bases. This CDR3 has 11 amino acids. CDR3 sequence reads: CSAGLGQPQHF. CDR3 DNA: TGCAGTGCTGGACTTGGGCAGCCCCAGCATTTT.